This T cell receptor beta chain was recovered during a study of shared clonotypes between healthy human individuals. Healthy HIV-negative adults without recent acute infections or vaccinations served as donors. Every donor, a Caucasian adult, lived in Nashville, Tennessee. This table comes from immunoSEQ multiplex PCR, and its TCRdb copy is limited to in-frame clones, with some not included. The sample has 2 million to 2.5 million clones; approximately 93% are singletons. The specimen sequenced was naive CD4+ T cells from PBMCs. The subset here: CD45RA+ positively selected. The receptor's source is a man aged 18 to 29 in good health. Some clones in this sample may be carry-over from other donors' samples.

The CDR3 DNA is TGTGCCAGCAGTCCGGGACAGGCTGACGAGCAGTACTTC. Its translation: CASSPGQADEQYF. The gene calls are TRBV5-4 and TRBJ2-7; 8 nucleotides match TRBD1. Germline CDR1 is SGHNT and CDR2 is YYREEE (reference sequence). V dropped 5 bases and J dropped 5; count of bases not matched to a gene: 6. The CDR3 length is 13 residues.